This T cell receptor beta chain is drawn from a study of cytomegalovirus exposure and HLA in healthy donors (dated by TCRdb to the late 2010s). Background for the entire study: A later analysis indicated that the 120 validation repertoires were generated on the platform also employed for the roughly 720 repertoires of the first cohort. The aim of the study was to test whether cataloging public T cell receptors could identify signatures of past pathogen exposure. In addition to the first cohort of several hundred subjects, a separate validation cohort of over 90 different subjects was used. The study combined high-throughput TCR immunosequencing, statistical association of individual TCRs with disease status, and machine learning to predict cytomegalovirus infection status. General findings and caveats noted by the study authors: In vitro tests confirmed that a few of the cytomegalovirus-associated TCR beta chains recognize cytomegalovirus antigens. The authors suggested that the approach could potentially be extended to other disease states and immunological phenotypes. Most TCR sequences were observed very rarely across donors, whereas some public TCRs were present in many individuals. Cytomegalovirus status was reported to be diagnosed by the classifier with high specificity and sensitivity in both the original and validation cohorts. In a later analysis, TCRs clustered in the first cohort were found to also tend to co-occur in the roughly 120 validation repertoires, with 90% to 95% of cluster scores above 0. The study gave a list of over 150 TCR beta chains associated with cytomegalovirus. A later analysis had no HLA typing for the validation cohort, so co-occurrence there was scored across all 130 or so repertoires.

This clone was seen only a few times. The specificity of this receptor is unknown. It has no much larger one-base neighbor in the sample; base qualities were not kept. The donors were included in the validation cohort of some 110 subjects, a group kept apart from the roughly 700-subject first cohort. The germline ends are 16 bases apart after V is trimmed by 7 bases and J by 3 bases. Counted from cysteine to phenylalanine, this CDR3 has 14 amino acids. Here the CDR3 DNA is all that survives: 42 bases in frame from base 1. Reading the germline V gene gives CDR1 SGHDT and CDR2 YYEEEE. Libraries were prepared through the immunoSEQ multiplex PCR assay. As for how the authors treated the data: To diagnose cytomegalovirus status from the catalog of TCR beta chain sequences, a statistical classification framework was built. Imported from immuneACCESS, the table was reduced by TCRdb to in-frame sequences with V and J called. These copies leave out some clones; in studies compared against another copy, an unresolved V gene accounts for under half, and the cause of the remainder is not known. V and J calls and clone size are those listed in that table; D and trimming were worked out from the DNA. This sample holds 330,000 or so clones; 86% were observed only once. About 0.91% of the sample comes from the top ten.

The sequence came from a woman between 18 and 29 years old in good health and CMV-seronegative. Recombination joined TRBV5-6 with TRBJ1-2; TRBD1 is perhaps the D gene, given 5 matching bases. The source material was PBMCs. Read as DNA, the sequence is TGTGCCAGCGGCCTCCGGGGGGATCACTATGGCTACACCTTC. This is translated as CASGLRGDHYGYTF.